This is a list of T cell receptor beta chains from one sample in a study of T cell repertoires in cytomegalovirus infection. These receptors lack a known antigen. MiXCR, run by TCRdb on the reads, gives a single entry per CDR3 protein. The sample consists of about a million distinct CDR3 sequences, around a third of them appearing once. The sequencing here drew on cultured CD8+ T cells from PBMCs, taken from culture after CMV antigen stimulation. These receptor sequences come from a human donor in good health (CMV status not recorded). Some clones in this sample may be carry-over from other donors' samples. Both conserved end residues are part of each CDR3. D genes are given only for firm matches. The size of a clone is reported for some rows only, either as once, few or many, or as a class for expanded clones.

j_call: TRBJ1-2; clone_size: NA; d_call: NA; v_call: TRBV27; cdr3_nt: TGTGCCAGCAGTCCCCCTGCCCGAGGCCCTGAAGGCTACACCTTC; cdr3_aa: CASSPPARGPEGYTF
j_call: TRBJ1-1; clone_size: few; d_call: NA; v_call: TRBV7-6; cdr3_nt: TGTGCCAGCAGCTTTAAGAGGAACACTGAAGCTTTCTTT; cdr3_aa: CASSFKRNTEAFF
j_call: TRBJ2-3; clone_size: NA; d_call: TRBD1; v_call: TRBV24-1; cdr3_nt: TGTGCCACCAGTGATTTTGGGGACAGAGGCACAGATACGCAGTATTTT; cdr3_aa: CATSDFGDRGTDTQYF
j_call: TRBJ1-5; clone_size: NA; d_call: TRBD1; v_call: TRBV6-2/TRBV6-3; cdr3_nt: TGTGCCAACAAAGGACAGGGGTGGTATCGTAGCAATCAGCCCCAGCATTTT; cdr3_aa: CANKGQGWYRSNQPQHF
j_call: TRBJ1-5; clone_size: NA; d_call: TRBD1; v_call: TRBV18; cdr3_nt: TGTGCCAGCTCACCCGAGACAGGGGGGTACAATCAGCCCCAGCATTTT; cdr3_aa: CASSPETGGYNQPQHF
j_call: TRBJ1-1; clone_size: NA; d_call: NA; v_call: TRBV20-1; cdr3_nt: TGCAGTGCTAGAGATTCAGGAGGACAGCCTGAAGCTTTCTTT; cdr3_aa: CSARDSGGQPEAFF
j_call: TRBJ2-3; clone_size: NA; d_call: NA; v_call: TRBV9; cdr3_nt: TGTGCCAGCAGGGAATCACGTTTAAGCTCTACAGATACGCAGTATTTT; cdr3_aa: CASRESRLSSTDTQYF
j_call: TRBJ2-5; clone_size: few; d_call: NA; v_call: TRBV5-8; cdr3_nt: TGTGCCAGCAGCTTGGATACTCAAGAGACCCAGTACTTC; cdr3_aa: CASSLDTQETQYF
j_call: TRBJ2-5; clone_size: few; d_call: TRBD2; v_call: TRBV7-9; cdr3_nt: TGTGCCAGCAGCTCAAGACTAGCGGGGGACCAAGAGACCCAGTACTTC; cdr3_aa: CASSSRLAGDQETQYF
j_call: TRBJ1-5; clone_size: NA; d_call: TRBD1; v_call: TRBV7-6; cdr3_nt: TGTGCCAGCAGCTTAGTGACAGGGGGCTTTAATCAACCCCAGCATTTT; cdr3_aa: CASSLVTGGFNQPQHF
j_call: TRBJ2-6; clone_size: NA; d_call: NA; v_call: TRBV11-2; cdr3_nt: TGTGCCAGCAGCTCCTTTCAACAGGTGATCTCTGGGGCCAACGTCCTGACTTTC; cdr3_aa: CASSSFQQVISGANVLTF
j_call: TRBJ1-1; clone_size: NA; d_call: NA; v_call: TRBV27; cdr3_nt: TGTGCCAGCAGTTTTTTAGGGGCGGCTGGGGTGAACACTGAAGCTTTCTTT; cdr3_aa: CASSFLGAAGVNTEAFF
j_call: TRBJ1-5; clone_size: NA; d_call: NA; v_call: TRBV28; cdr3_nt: TGTGCCAGCAGTCCGCAGTATTGGCAGGTACTCAATCAGCCCCAGCATTTT; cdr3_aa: CASSPQYWQVLNQPQHF
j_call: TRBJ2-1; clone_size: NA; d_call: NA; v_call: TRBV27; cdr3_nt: TGTGCCAGCAGTTTCCAGCTCGGAATGAATGAGCAGTTCTTC; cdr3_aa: CASSFQLGMNEQFF
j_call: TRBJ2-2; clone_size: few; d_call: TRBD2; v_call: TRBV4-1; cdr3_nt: TGCGCCAGCAGCCGCCGAACGCCGGGGGGGGATAACACCGGGGAGCTGTTTTTT; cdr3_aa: CASSRRTPGGDNTGELFF
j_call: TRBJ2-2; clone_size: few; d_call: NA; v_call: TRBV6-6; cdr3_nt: TGTGCCAGCTTAACAGGGGGGGGCACCGGGGAGCTGTTTTTT; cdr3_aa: CASLTGGGTGELFF